One T cell receptor beta chain is described in this entry. Its antigen is as yet unknown. This specimen belongs to a study of T cell repertoires in cytomegalovirus infection. Looking at the study overall: Public TCR beta signatures provided an indication of both CMV infection and a matching HLA type.

Study conclusions and caveats: CMV carriers having the relevant HLA were flagged by cumulative public TCR beta family frequency. Clonotypes of TCR beta that were HLA-C-restricted and CMV-specific dominated the ex vivo response.

Germline-derived CDR1 and CDR2 are LNHDA and SQIVND (reference sequence). This CDR3 is built from 13 residues. V was shortened by 3 bases and J by 14 bases, with 17 bases between the two germline ends. One entry per CDR3 protein, called by TCRdb with MiXCR from the reads. The data contain around 740,000 distinct CDR3 sequences, approximately 40% of them singletons. Sequencing was done on a sample of PBMCs. J is TRBJ2-1 and V is TRBV19; D gene uncertain. The TCR was taken from a human donor in good health (CMV status not recorded). Some clones in this sample may be carry-over from other donors' samples. CDR3 coding DNA: TGTGCCAGTAGTATGGTAGGGTATGAGCCCGAGTTCTTC. Amino acid sequence: CASSMVGYEPEFF.